The 11 T cell receptor beta chains given below trace back to one sample, sequenced in a study of CD8+ T cells in alopecia areata. RNA was extracted and reverse transcribed into cDNA as the sequencing template. Profiled with immunoSEQ multiplex PCR; TCRdb holds only in-frame clones, not every one. The data contain 150,000 to 200,000 clones, approximately 60% of them singletons. The sequenced sample was CD4+ T cells sorted from blood. Source of these receptors: a human donor in good health.

V and J are TRBV30 and TRBJ2-3; 7 bases agree with TRBD2. Germline loops: CDR1 GTSNPN, CDR2 SVGIG (reference sequence). The ends lost 8 bases at V and 7 bases at J; junction bases unmatched: 18. CDR3 length: 15 residues. The CDR3 protein is CAGPGREGRSYTQYF. CDR3 DNA sequence: TGTGCCGGGCCAGGTAGGGAGGGCAGGAGCTATACGCAGTATTTT.

The chain has TRBV28 and TRBJ1-5; D is perhaps TRBD1 (5 bases). The length of the CDR3 is 15 residues. Trimming took off 6 bases at V and 4 bases at J, with 16 bases between the two ends. Germline-derived CDR1 and CDR2 are MDHEN and SYDVKM. The CDR3 reads CASSMTGTVNQPQHF. The CDR3 region has the DNA TGTGCCAGCAGCATGACCGGGACCGTGAATCAGCCCCAGCATTTT. The full variable domain, rest sourced from reference TRBV28 and TRBJ1-5, is DVKVTQSSRYLVKRTGEKVFLECVQDMDHENMFWYRQDPGLGLRLIYFSYDVKMKEKGDIPEGYSVSREKKERFSLILESASTNQTSMYLCASSMTGTVNQPQHFGDGTRLSIL.

This clone was counted only a few times. The chain is built from TRBV29-1 and TRBJ2-7, with 8 bases fitting TRBD1. The CDR3 runs 14 residues. Germline CDR1 is SQVTM and CDR2 is ANQGSEA. J was trimmed by 5 bases and V by 4 bases; bases with no gene match: 10. This CDR3 is CSVGLWTGFDEQYF. The CDR3 coding sequence is TGCAGCGTTGGGCTATGGACAGGGTTCGACGAGCAGTACTTC.

In this sample, this clone turned up a few times. The V gene is TRBV29-1, the J gene TRBJ2-5; D is undetermined. CDR1 SQVTM and CDR2 ANQGSEA come from the germline V gene. V lost 4 bases, J lost 1 base, and 13 bases lay in between. The length of the CDR3 is 14 residues. The CDR3 loop reads CSVVPSGLQETQYF. Written as DNA, the CDR3 is TGCAGCGTTGTGCCTAGTGGGCTCCAAGAGACCCAGTACTTC.

This clone was seen a handful of times. The chain employs TRBV5-1 and TRBJ2-5, with D unresolved. V was pared by 0 bases and J by 5 bases, with 5 bases between. Germline assignment: CDR1 SGHRS and CDR2 YFSETQ. CDR3 length: 12 amino acids. The CDR3 protein is CASSLELETQYF. CDR3 nucleotide sequence: TGCGCCAGCAGCTTGGAACTCGAGACCCAGTACTTC.

This clone was seen only a few times. J is TRBJ1-6 and V is TRBV5-1; D possibly corresponds to TRBD1 (5 bases). Per the germline V gene, CDR1 is SGHRS and CDR2 is YFSETQ. This CDR3 is 15 amino acids long. V lost 1 base and J 5 bases, leaving 10 bases between the germline ends. In DNA, the CDR3 is TGCGCCAGCAGCTTGTGGACAAATAATAATTCACCCCTCCACTTT. This sequence encodes CASSLWTNNNSPLHF.

The CDR3 loop is CASSYQGTNTGELFF. The CDR3 DNA reads TGTGCCAGCAGTTACCAGGGAACTAACACCGGGGAGCTGTTTTTT. V usage is TRBV6-5 and J usage is TRBJ2-2; tentative D call: TRBD1 (5 bases). The germline gives CDR1 MNHEY, CDR2 SVGAGI. The V and J ends lost 2 bases and 2 bases respectively, with 9 bases between them. The CDR3 has 15 amino acids.

The V gene is TRBV5-1, the J gene TRBJ2-3; 13 bases agree with TRBD2. J lost 7 bases, V lost 4 bases, and 3 bases had no gene match. This CDR3 spans 14 amino acids. Germline V gene data show CDR1 as SGHRS and CDR2 as YFSETQ. CDR3 amino acids: CASSQGLAGHTQYF. For the CDR3, the DNA is TGCGCCAGCAGCCAGGGACTAGCGGGACATACGCAGTATTTT.

This clone was counted once. V gene TRBV28 combines with J gene TRBJ2-7; no reliable D call. Germline assignment: CDR1 MDHEN and CDR2 SYDVKM. Trimming removed 4 bases from V and 3 bases from J, with 25 bases in between. The CDR3 sequence is 18 residues long. The CDR3: CASSSRRHLLGNIYEQYF. The CDR3 DNA is TGTGCCAGCAGTTCCCGACGCCACCTCCTGGGAAACATCTACGAGCAGTACTTC.

This clone was observed a handful of times. The DNA for the CDR3 is TGTGCCAGCAGCGACAGGGTATCGGGGACTGAAGCTTTCTTT. Amino acid sequence: CASSDRVSGTEAFF. J is TRBJ1-1 and V is TRBV7-9; TRBD1 aligns across 7 bases. The V segment lost 5 bases and the J segment 5 bases; nucleotides outside the gene matches: 8. This CDR3 has 14 residues. Germline values: CDR1 SEHNR, CDR2 FQNEAQ (reference sequence).

The rearrangement links TRBV29-1 to TRBJ2-1; D unresolved. The ends were cut back, 6 bases at V and 6 bases at J, with 15 bases in the middle. Germline V CDR1 and CDR2: SQVTM, ANQGSEA. This CDR3 contains 13 residues. The CDR3 region is CSVQIGSINEQFF. The CDR3 DNA follows: TGCAGCGTACAAATAGGGTCCATCAATGAGCAGTTCTTC.